This TCR beta chain was sequenced in a study of blood T cell repertoires in COVID-19. About the research overall: Sites across the United States, Italy and Spain contributed samples from acute and convalescent COVID-19. T cells, B-cell-depleted T cells, or PBMCs provided the cDNA or gDNA that served as material.

This CDR3 has 16 residues. After removal of 4 bases from V and 1 base from J, the junction contained 5 bases not matched to a gene. Germline loops: CDR1 SGHNT, CDR2 YYREEE (reference sequence). Study processing details: Using reference gene primer amplification, nucleated cell counts were estimated. Here immunoSEQ multiplex PCR was the method, and the copy in TCRdb shows in-frame clones only, minus some. The D gene and trimming were derived from the DNA, and the V and J assignments and clone size from that table. The top ten clones hold about 1.9% of a sample with around 170,000 clones, 80% to 90% of them seen once.

The J gene is TRBJ2-5, the V gene TRBV5-4, with 12 positions matching TRBD2. Sequencing input: peripheral blood. This clonotype was sampled from a man in his late teens or twenties who had recovered from COVID-19. The chain's CDR3 is CASSQGLAGPQETQYF. CDR3 coding DNA: TGTGCCAGCAGCCAAGGACTAGCGGGGCCCCAAGAGACCCAGTACTTC.